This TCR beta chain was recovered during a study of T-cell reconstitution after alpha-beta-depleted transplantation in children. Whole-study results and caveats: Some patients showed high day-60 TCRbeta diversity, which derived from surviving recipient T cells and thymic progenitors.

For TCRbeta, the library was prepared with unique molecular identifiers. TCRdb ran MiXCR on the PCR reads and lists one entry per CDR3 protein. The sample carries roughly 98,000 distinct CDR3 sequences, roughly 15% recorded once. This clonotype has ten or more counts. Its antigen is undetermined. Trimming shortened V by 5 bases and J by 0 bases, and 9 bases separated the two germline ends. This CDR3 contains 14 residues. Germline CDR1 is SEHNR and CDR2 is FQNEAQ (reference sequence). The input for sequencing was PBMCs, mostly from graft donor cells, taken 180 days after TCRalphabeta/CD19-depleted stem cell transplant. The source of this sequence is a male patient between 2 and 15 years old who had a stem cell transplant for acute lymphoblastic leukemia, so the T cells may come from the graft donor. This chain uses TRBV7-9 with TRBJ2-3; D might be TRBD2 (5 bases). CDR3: CASSASGSTDTQYF. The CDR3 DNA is TGTGCCAGCAGCGCGAGCGGTAGCACAGATACGCAGTATTTT. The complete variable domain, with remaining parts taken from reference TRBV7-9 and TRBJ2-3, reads DTGVSQNPRHKITKRGQNVTFRCDPISEHNRLYWYRQTLGQGPEFLTYFQNEAQLEKSRLLSDRFSAERPKGSFSTLEIQRTEQGDSAMYLCASSASGSTDTQYFGPGTRLTVL.